This TCR beta chain was sequenced during a study of response to subunit inactivated influenza vaccine. Comments on this clonotype: The antigen is unknown.

Whole-study findings and limits: There was a suggestion from the authors that each seasonal influenza vaccination recruits few new T cells.

Each CDR3 protein gets one entry after TCRdb re-called the RT-PCR reads with MiXCR. Among 280,000 or so distinct CDR3 sequences listed, around a fifth were seen once. The TCR was taken from a man between 50 and 75 years old who received an inactivated influenza vaccine. The sample here was PBMCs from blood, taken less than 22 months after vaccination.

This chain's CDR3 is CASSVFATNEKLFF. CDR3 coding DNA: TGTGCCAGCAGTGTCTTTGCAACTAATGAAAAACTGTTTTTT. V gene TRBV6-1 combines with J gene TRBJ1-4, with D unclear. The CDR3 covers 14 residues. In germline, CDR1 is MNHNS, CDR2 SASEGT. The V and J ends lost 4 bases and 0 bases respectively, with 6 bases between them.